Presented here are 10 T cell receptor beta chains from one specimen sequenced in a study of Ad26.COV2.S vaccination and SARS-CoV-2 variants. TCRdb's table, derived via immunoSEQ multiplex PCR, lists solely in-frame clones and lacks some. Among fewer than 300,000 clones listed, 80% to 90% were seen once. Specified treatment: some 20 received Ad26.COV2.S at low or high dose, single or two shots; several received placebo; per-sample allocation not given. Day 63 after the first vaccine or placebo injection was the time point for sampling. The source was peripheral blood, collected in a trial of Ad26.COV2.S vaccine versus placebo. These receptors were collected from a person aged 18-60 years who received the Ad26.COV2.S COVID-19 vaccine or a placebo.

J is TRBJ1-1 and V is TRBV5-6, with unresolved D. Germline V gives CDR1 SGHDT, CDR2 YYEEEE. Trimming stripped 2 bases from V and 0 bases from J, with 14 bases between. This CDR3 has 16 residues. The CDR3 is CASSLGSTLMNTEAFF. CDR3 bases: TGTGCCAGCAGCTTAGGTTCAACACTAATGAACACTGAAGCTTTCTTT.

This rearrangement joins TRBV30 to TRBJ1-2, with D possibly TRBD1 on 6 matching bases. Germline CDR1 GTSNPN, CDR2 SVGIG (reference sequence). This CDR3 comprises 11 residues. Trimming pared 4 bases from V and 7 bases from J, leaving 10 bases between. The CDR3 DNA reads as TGTGCCTGGAACAGGGTTAGTGGCTACACCTTC. Its translation: CAWNRVSGYTF.

J is TRBJ2-7 and V is TRBV6-2 or TRBV6-3; TRBD2 aligns across 9 bases. This CDR3 contains 15 residues. Germline V gives CDR1 MNHEY, CDR2 SVGEGT. The junction had 10 bases not matched to a gene; V was cut back by 6 bases and J by 4 bases. CDR3 sequence reads: CASSLLAGGKYEQYF. The CDR3 DNA is TGTGCCAGCAGCCTCCTCGCGGGGGGGAAATACGAGCAGTACTTC.

The chain combines TRBV5-8 with TRBJ1-2; D is undetermined. The V end lost 4 bases, the J end lost 0 bases, and 13 bases lay between the germline ends. Germline-derived CDR1 and CDR2 are SGHTS and YDEGEE. This CDR3 region has 15 residues. The CDR3 nucleotides are TGTGCCAGCAGCCCGTATAGGCCCGCTAACTATGGCTACACCTTC. Its protein is CASSPYRPANYGYTF.

The rearrangement uses TRBV19 and TRBJ2-5; 11 bases align to TRBD2. This CDR3 comprises 15 residues. Germline V gene sequence: CDR1 LNHDA, CDR2 SQIVND (reference sequence). Trimming removed 3 bases from V and 5 bases from J; junction bases left unmatched: 5. CDR3 sequence reads: CASSMGLAAGETQYF. For the CDR3, the DNA is TGTGCCAGTAGTATGGGACTAGCGGCGGGGGAGACCCAGTACTTC.

Concerning this clone itself: This sample also contains other DNA sequences that code for the same CDR3. The chain has TRBV10-3 and TRBJ2-7; a weak D match, TRBD2 (6 bases). The V and J ends lost 6 bases and 0 bases respectively, with 9 bases between them. Germline-derived CDR1 and CDR2 are ENHRY and SYGVKD. The CDR3 length is 13 residues. The CDR3 is CAISGRSSYEQYF. The CDR3 DNA follows: TGTGCCATCAGCGGGAGAAGCTCCTACGAGCAGTACTTC.

This clone was found once. The chain couples TRBV14 to TRBJ2-1, with D possibly TRBD1 on 5 matching bases. The V gene lost 4 bases and the J gene lost 7 bases, with 17 bases spanning the gap. The germline V gene has CDR1 SGHDN and CDR2 FVKESK. The CDR3 totals 15 residues. The CDR3 DNA sequence: TGTGCCAGCAGCCCCGGACAAGACCCTTGGAATGAGCAGTTCTTC. It translates to CASSPGQDPWNEQFF.

The rearrangement uses TRBV5-1 and TRBJ2-2, with a possible D match to TRBD1 (6 bases). CDR3 size: 16 residues. V lost 4 bases, J lost 2 bases, and 15 bases lay in between. CDR1 and CDR2 (germline): SGHRS, YFSETQ. The CDR3: CASSTTGTRNTGELFF. Written as DNA, the CDR3 is TGCGCCAGCAGCACCACCGGGACACGAAACACCGGGGAGCTGTTTTTT. Complete variable domain (other parts from reference TRBV5-1 and TRBJ2-2): KAGVTQTPRYLIKTRGQQVTLSCSPISGHRSVSWYQQTPGQGLQFLFEYFSETQRNKGNFPGRFSGRQFSNSRSEMNVSTLELGDSALYLCASSTTGTRNTGELFFGEGSRLTVL.

Concerning this clone itself: This specimen includes other DNA sequences encoding the same CDR3. V usage is TRBV5-1 and J usage is TRBJ2-7, with 13 bases aligning to TRBD2. Germline CDR1 reads SGHRS; CDR2 reads YFSETQ. The J segment lost 2 bases and the V segment lost 0 bases, leaving 2 bases of the junction unmatched. The CDR3 has 16 amino acids. The CDR3 DNA reads TGCGCCAGCAGCTTGGGTACTAGCGGGAGGGCCTACGAGCAGTACTTC. Translated: CASSLGTSGRAYEQYF.

The chain joins TRBV5-4 to TRBJ2-1; TRBD2 is a possible D gene (5 bases). Trimming left V 4 bases short and J 0 bases short, with 11 bases between. The CDR3 spans 15 residues. From germline, CDR1 is SGHNT and CDR2 YYREEE (reference sequence). CDR3 nucleotides: TGTGCCAGCAGCGTCGATACTAGCTCCTACAATGAGCAGTTCTTC. Amino acids: CASSVDTSSYNEQFF.